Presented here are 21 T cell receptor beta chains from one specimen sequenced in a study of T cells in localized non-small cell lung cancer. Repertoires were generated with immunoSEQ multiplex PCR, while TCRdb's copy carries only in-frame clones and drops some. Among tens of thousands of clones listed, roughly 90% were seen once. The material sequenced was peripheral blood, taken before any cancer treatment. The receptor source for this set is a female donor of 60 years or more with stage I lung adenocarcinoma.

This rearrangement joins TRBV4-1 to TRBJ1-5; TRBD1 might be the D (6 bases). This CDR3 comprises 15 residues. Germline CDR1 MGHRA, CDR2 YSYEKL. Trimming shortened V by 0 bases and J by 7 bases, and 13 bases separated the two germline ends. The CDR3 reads CASSQDRTALQPQHF. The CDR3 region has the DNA TGCGCCAGCAGCCAAGATAGGACAGCCTTACAGCCCCAGCATTTT.

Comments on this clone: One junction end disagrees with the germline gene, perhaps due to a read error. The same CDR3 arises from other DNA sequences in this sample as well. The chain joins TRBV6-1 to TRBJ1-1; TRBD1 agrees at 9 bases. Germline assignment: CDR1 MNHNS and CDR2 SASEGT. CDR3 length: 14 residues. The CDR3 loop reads CASSAGTGNAEAFF. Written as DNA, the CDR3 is TGTGCCAGCAGTGCCGGGACAGGGAACGCTGAAGCTTTCTTT.

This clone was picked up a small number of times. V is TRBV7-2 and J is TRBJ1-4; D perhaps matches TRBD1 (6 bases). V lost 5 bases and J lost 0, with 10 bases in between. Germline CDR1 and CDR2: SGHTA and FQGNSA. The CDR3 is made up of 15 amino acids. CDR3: CASSERQATNEKLFF. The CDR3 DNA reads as TGTGCCAGCAGCGAGCGACAGGCAACTAATGAAAAACTGTTTTTT.

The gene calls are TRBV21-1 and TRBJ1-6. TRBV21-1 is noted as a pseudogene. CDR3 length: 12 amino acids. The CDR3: CASSKGECRLHF. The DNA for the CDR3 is TGTGCCAGCAGCAAAGGGGAGTGCCGCCTCCACTTT.

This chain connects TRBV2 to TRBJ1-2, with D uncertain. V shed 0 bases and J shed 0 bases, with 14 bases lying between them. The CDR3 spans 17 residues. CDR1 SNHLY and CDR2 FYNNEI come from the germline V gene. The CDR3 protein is CASSEAASGRANYGYTF. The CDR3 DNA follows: TGTGCCAGCAGTGAAGCGGCCTCTGGCAGAGCTAACTATGGCTACACCTTC. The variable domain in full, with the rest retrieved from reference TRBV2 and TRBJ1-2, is EPEVTQTPSHQVTQMGQEVILRCVPISNHLYFYWYRQILGQKVEFLVSFYNNEISEKSEIFDDQFSVERPDGSNFTLKIRSTKLEDSAMYFCASSEAASGRANYGYTFGSGTRLTVV.

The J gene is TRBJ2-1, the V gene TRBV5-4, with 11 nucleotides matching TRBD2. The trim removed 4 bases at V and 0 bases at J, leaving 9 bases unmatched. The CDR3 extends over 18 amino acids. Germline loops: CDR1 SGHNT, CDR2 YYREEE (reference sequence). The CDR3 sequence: CASSRGTSGFSSYNEQFF. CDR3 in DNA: TGTGCCAGCAGCCGTGGGACTAGCGGTTTTAGCTCCTACAATGAGCAGTTCTTC. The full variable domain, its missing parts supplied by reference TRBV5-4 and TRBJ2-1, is ETGVTQSPTHLIKTRGQQVTLRCSSQSGHNTVSWYQQALGQGPQFIFQYYREEENGRGNFPPRFSGLQFPNYSSELNVNALELDDSALYLCASSRGTSGFSSYNEQFFGPGTRLTVL.

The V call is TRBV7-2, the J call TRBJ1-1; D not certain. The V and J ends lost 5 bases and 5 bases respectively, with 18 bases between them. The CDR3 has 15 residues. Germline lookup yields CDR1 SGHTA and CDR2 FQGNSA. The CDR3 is CASSPGLGGRTEAFF. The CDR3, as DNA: TGTGCCAGCAGCCCTGGACTCGGAGGTAGGACTGAAGCTTTCTTT.

This CDR3 reads CASRTSGGVLNEQFF. DNA of the CDR3: TGTGCCAGCCGGACTAGCGGGGGGGTTTTGAATGAGCAGTTCTTC. The chain couples TRBV19 to TRBJ2-1; 15 positions agree with TRBD2. Germline V gene lookup returns CDR1 LNHDA and CDR2 SQIVND (reference sequence). V shed 9 bases, J shed 7 bases, and the junction held 7 bases outside the gene matches. The CDR3 totals 15 residues. Filled out from reference TRBV19 and TRBJ2-1, the complete variable domain reads DGGITQSPKYLFRKEGQNVTLSCEQNLNHDAMYWYRQDPGQGLRLIYYSQIVNDFQKGDIAEGYSVSREKKESFPLTVTSAQKNPTAFYLCASRTSGGVLNEQFFGPGTRLTVL.

The CDR3 nucleotides are TGCGCCAGCAGTGAGGCGGGGGGCCTCAATCAGCCCCAGCATTTT. Protein product: CASSEAGGLNQPQHF. The V call is TRBV10-2, the J call TRBJ1-5; tentatively, D is TRBD1 (6 bases). This CDR3 spans 15 amino acids. Germline V gene lookup returns CDR1 WSHSY and CDR2 SAAADI. Trimming removed 2 bases from V and 3 bases from J, with 11 bases in between.

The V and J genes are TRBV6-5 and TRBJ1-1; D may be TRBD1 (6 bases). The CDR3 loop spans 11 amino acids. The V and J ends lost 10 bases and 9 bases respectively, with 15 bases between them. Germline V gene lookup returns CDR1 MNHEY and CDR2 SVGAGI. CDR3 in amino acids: CATFRQAKAFF. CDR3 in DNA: TGTGCCACCTTTAGACAGGCTAAAGCTTTCTTT.

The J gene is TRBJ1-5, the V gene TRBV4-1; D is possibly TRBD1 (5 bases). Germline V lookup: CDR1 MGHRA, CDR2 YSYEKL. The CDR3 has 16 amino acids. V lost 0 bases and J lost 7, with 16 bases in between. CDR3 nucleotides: TGCGCCAGCAGCCAAGAATCGACAGCCCGGAACCAGCCCCAGCATTTT. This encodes CASSQESTARNQPQHF.

The CDR3 coding sequence is TGTGCCAGCAGTGGAAGACAGGGGTACGAGCAGCCCCAGCATTTT. Translation gives CASSGRQGYEQPQHF. This rearrangement joins TRBV6-1 to TRBJ1-5; 8 bases match TRBD1. Germline-derived CDR1 and CDR2 are MNHNS and SASEGT. Trimming removed 4 bases from V and 7 bases from J; junction bases left unmatched: 9. CDR3 length: 15 residues.

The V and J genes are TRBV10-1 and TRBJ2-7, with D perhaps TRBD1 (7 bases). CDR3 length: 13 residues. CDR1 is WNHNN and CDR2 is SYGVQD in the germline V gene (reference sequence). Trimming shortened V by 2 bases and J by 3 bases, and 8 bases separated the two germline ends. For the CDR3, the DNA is TGCGCCAGCAGTGAGCAGGGGGGCTACGAGCAGTACTTC. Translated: CASSEQGGYEQYF.

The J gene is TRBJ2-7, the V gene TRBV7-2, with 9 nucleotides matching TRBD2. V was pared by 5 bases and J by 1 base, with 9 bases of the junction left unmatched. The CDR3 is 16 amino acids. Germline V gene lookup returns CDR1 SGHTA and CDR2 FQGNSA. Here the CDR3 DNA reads TGTGCCAGCAGCCCTAGCGGCGGGGGGGGGTCCTACGAGCAGTACTTC. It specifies CASSPSGGGGSYEQYF.

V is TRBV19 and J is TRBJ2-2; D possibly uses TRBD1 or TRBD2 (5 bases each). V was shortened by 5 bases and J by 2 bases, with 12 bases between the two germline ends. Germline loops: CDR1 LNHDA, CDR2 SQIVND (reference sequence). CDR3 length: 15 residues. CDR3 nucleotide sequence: TGTGCCAGTAGTCCCCGGGACCGCAACACCGGGGAGCTGTTTTTT. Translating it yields CASSPRDRNTGELFF.

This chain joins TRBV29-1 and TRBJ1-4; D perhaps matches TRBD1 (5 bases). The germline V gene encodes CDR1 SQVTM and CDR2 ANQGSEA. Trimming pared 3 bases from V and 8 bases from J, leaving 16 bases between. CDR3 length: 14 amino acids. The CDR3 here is CSVDGGVIGEKLFF. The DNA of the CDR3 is TGCAGCGTTGACGGGGGGGTGATAGGAGAAAAACTGTTTTTT.

CDR3 coding DNA: TGTGCCAGCGGAGGAGAGTTCTATGGCTACACCTTC. Translating gives CASGGEFYGYTF. The chain carries TRBV28 and TRBJ1-2, with D unresolved. The V and J ends lost 8 bases and 4 bases respectively, with 11 bases between them. CDR1 and CDR2 (germline): MDHEN, SYDVKM. The CDR3 contains 12 residues.

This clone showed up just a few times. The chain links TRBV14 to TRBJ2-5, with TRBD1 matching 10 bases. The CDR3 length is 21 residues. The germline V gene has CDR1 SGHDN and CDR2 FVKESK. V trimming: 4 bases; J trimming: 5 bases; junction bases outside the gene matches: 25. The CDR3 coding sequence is TGTGCCAGCAGCCCGGGCATGGAGAGACAGGGGGCCATGATCGTCAAGGAGACCCAGTACTTC. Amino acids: CASSPGMERQGAMIVKETQYF.

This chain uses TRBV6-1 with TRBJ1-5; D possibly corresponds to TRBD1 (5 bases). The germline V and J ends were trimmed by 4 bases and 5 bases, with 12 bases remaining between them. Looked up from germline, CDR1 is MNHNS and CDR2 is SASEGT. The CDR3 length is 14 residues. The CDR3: CASSGDSLYQPQHF. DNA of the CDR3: TGTGCCAGCAGTGGAGACAGCCTTTATCAGCCCCAGCATTTT.

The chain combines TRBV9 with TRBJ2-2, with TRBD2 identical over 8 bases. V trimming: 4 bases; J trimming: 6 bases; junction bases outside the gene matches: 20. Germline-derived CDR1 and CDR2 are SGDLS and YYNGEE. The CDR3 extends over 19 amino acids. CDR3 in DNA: TGTGCCAGCAGCCTCCGAGGAGCGGGGGCCCTACTGGTTGCCGGGGAGCTGTTTTTT. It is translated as CASSLRGAGALLVAGELFF.

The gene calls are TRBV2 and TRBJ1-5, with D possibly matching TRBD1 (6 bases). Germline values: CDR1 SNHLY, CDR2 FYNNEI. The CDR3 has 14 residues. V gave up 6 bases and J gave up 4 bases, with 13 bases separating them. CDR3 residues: CASSGTDRNQPQHF. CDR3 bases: TGTGCCAGCAGCGGAACTGACAGGAATCAGCCCCAGCATTTT.